Below are 25 T cell receptor beta chains sequenced from a single sample in a study of T cell repertoires in cytomegalovirus infection. In TCRdb, the reads were re-called with MiXCR into one record per CDR3 protein. This table holds some 900,000 distinct CDR3 sequences, over 25% found once. For these receptors, no antigen is known. This specimen consisted of cultured CD8+ T cells from PBMCs, obtained from culture after CMV antigen stimulation. These receptors originate from a human donor in good health (CMV status not recorded). Some clones in this sample may be carry-over from other donors' samples.

As regards this clonotype: Its ends do not fully match the called genes, so a read error is possible. The J gene is TRBJ2-5, the V gene TRBV7-7, with D perhaps matching TRBD1 or TRBD2 (5 bases each). CDR3 length equals 17 residues. The germline CDR1 and CDR2 sequences are SSHAT and FNYEAQ (reference sequence). The CDR3 nucleotides read TGTGCTAGCAGCTTAGCGTTGGCCACCGACAGACAAGAGACCCAGTACTTC. As protein: CASSLALATDRQETQYF.

The J gene is TRBJ2-6, the V gene TRBV7-9; tentative D call: TRBD1 (5 bases). The CDR3 contains 17 residues. Germline-derived CDR1 and CDR2 are SEHNR and FQNEAQ (reference sequence). V was trimmed by 7 bases and J by 0 bases, leaving 16 bases between them. The DNA for the CDR3 is TGTGCCAGCACCTTCTCCAGGGATCGCTCTGGGGCCAACGTCCTGACTTTC. Translating it yields CASTFSRDRSGANVLTF.

In regard to this clonotype: One end of the junction varies from germline; a read error may be responsible. In DNA form, the CDR3 reads TGTGTTAGTGGTTCCGAAATGGTGGCCTACGAGCAGTACTTC. This gives the protein CVSGSEMVAYEQYF. V is TRBV12-5 and J is TRBJ2-7; D is undetermined. Germline lookup yields CDR1 LGHNT and CDR2 FRNRAP. This CDR3 is 14 amino acids long. The variable domain in full, with the rest retrieved from reference TRBV12-5 and TRBJ2-7, is DARVTQTPRHKVTEMGQEVTMRCQPILGHNTVFWYRQTMMQGLELLAYFRNRAPLDDSGMPKDRFSAEMPDATLATLKIQPSEPRDSAVYFCVSGSEMVAYEQYFGPGTRLTVT.

This clonotype was recorded a few times. This chain connects TRBV7-3 to TRBJ2-1; 9 bases fit TRBD1. With V trimmed by 1 base and J by 9 bases, 16 bases remained unmatched. This CDR3 is built from 18 residues. Germline assignment: CDR1 SGHTA and CDR2 FQGTGA. CDR3 loop: CASSLKPPGTGNRGEQFF. The DNA for the CDR3 is TGTGCCAGCAGCTTAAAACCGCCCGGGACAGGGAATCGTGGTGAGCAGTTCTTC.

The chain recombines TRBV6-5 with TRBJ1-5; TRBD1 might be the D (5 bases). The CDR3 loop spans 16 amino acids. Trimming removed 0 bases at V and 11 bases at J, with 20 bases between. The germline V gene encodes CDR1 MNHEY and CDR2 SVGAGI. DNA of the CDR3: TGTGCCAGCAGTTACTCGACACCGTTTCGGACATGGTCCCAGCATTTT. The encoded protein is CASSYSTPFRTWSQHF.

The CDR3 DNA sequence: TGTGCCAGCAGTTTAGGTGGGCACACGCTAAGCTCCTACGAGCAGTACGTC. Translated, it gives CASSLGGHTLSSYEQYV. The chain is built from TRBV28 and TRBJ2-7; D is unresolved. The CDR3 length is 17 residues. V was trimmed by 2 bases and J by 0 bases, leaving 17 bases between them. Germline V CDR1 and CDR2: MDHEN, SYDVKM.

In this sample, this clonotype turned up a few times. V usage is TRBV7-9 and J usage is TRBJ2-2, with D perhaps matching TRBD1 or TRBD2 (6 bases each). The length of the CDR3 is 15 residues. Deletions cut 3 bases from V and 3 bases from J, with 11 bases between. Germline-derived CDR1 and CDR2 are SEHNR and FQNEAQ (reference sequence). CDR3: CASSFQGRHTGELFF. CDR3 sequence (DNA): TGTGCCAGCAGCTTTCAGGGGAGGCACACCGGGGAGCTGTTTTTT.

J is TRBJ2-7 and V is TRBV7-6, with D tentatively TRBD1 (6 bases). This CDR3 comprises 15 residues. The germline V gene has CDR1 SGHVS and CDR2 FNYEAQ. Trimming removed 5 bases from V and 4 bases from J, with 18 bases in between. This CDR3 is CASSLEDRLVYEQYF. CDR3 nucleotide sequence: TGTGCCAGCAGCCTAGAGGACAGACTGGTATACGAGCAGTACTTC.

The chain has TRBV10-3 and TRBJ1-3; 11 bases are shared with TRBD1. This CDR3 region has 18 residues. Unmatched junction bases numbered 9, after V lost 4 bases and J lost 1 base. Looked up from germline, CDR1 is ENHRY and CDR2 is SYGVKD. CDR3 in amino acids: CAISAWTGGEKSGNTIYF. The CDR3 DNA reads TGTGCCATCAGTGCCTGGACAGGGGGCGAGAAGTCTGGAAACACCATATATTTT.

Note on this clonotype: A junction boundary mismatches the germline segment, possibly from a read error. This chain uses TRBV27 with TRBJ2-7; 8 bases are a match to TRBD1. Germline CDR1 reads MNHEY; CDR2 reads SMNVEV (reference sequence). CDR3 length: 11 residues. CDR3 residues: CASSSGDRPCF. The DNA of the CDR3 is TGTGCCAGCAGTTCCGGGGACAGGCCCTGCTTC.

This clonotype was seen more than once but under ten times. The chain links TRBV4-1 to TRBJ2-5, with D perhaps matching TRBD2 (5 bases). The germline CDR1 and CDR2 sequences are MGHRA and YSYEKL. This CDR3 contains 15 residues. The V end lost 3 bases, the J end lost 5 bases, and 16 bases lay between the germline ends. This CDR3 is CASSQQNGVGETQYF. The CDR3 nucleotides are TGCGCCAGCAGCCAGCAGAACGGGGTTGGCGAGACCCAGTACTTC.

The count of this clonotype is one. V is TRBV29-1 and J is TRBJ2-1; TRBD2 aligns across 8 bases. Losses at the gene ends were 3 bases for V and 2 bases for J; bases not matched to a gene: 6. CDR1 is SQVTM, CDR2 ANQGSEA, per germline. This CDR3 is 15 amino acids long. CDR3 sequence: CSVDRRGEPYNEQFF. CDR3 in DNA: TGCAGCGTTGATCGGCGGGGGGAACCCTACAATGAGCAGTTCTTC.

As for this clonotype: The CDR3 does not end in the conserved phenylalanine or tryptophan, so this is likely a read error. The genes are TRBV6-5 and TRBJ2-7; D is tentatively TRBD1 or TRBD2 (5 bases each). This CDR3 contains 17 residues. The ends were cut back, 8 bases at V and 5 bases at J, with 28 bases in the middle. CDR1 and CDR2 from the germline V gene are MNHEY and SVGAGI. As DNA, the CDR3 is TGTGCCAGCGGAGAGTCAGGGACCGAGGACCTAGGTCACGAGCAGTACTAC. Encoded protein: CASGESGTEDLGHEQYY.

The chain recombines TRBV4-1 with TRBJ2-1; TRBD1 matches 7 bases. Germline V gives CDR1 MGHRA, CDR2 YSYEKL. CDR3 length: 16 residues. V shed 3 bases, J shed 4 bases, and the junction held 9 bases outside the gene matches. The CDR3 here is CASSHNRDSQYNEQFF. The CDR3, as DNA: TGCGCCAGCAGCCACAACCGGGACAGCCAGTACAATGAGCAGTTCTTC.

This clonotype was seen more than once but under ten times. The V call is TRBV19, the J call TRBJ1-2, with D unresolved. Between the trimmed V and J ends, which lost 5 bases and 4 bases, there was a span of 11 bases. The germline CDR1 and CDR2 sequences are LNHDA and SQIVND (reference sequence). The CDR3 is 13 residues long. The CDR3 DNA sequence: TGTGCCAGTAGTCCGGACGGACCCTATGGCTACACCTTC. Translating it yields CASSPDGPYGYTF.

This clonotype was detected a few times. The CDR3 DNA reads TGTGCCAGCAGTGGGGACTGGGCACAAGAGACCCAGTACTTC. Its protein is CASSGDWAQETQYF. The chain is built from TRBV6-6 and TRBJ2-5; possibly TRBD2 for D (6 bases). Germline lookup yields CDR1 MNHNY and CDR2 SVGAGI (reference sequence). V lost 5 bases and J 2 bases, leaving 12 bases between the germline ends. CDR3 length equals 14 residues.

This chain joins TRBV7-6 and TRBJ2-4, with 7 bases lining up with TRBD1. The ends lost 5 bases at V and 1 base at J; junction bases unmatched: 5. The germline gives CDR1 SGHVS, CDR2 FNYEAQ. The CDR3 consists of 15 residues. This CDR3 is CASSTTGSAKNIQYF. CDR3 coding DNA: TGTGCCAGCAGCACGACAGGGTCGGCCAAAAACATTCAGTACTTC.

The table lists this clonotype with a few counts. This rearrangement joins TRBV27 to TRBJ1-4; tentative D call: TRBD1 (6 bases). V was shortened by 6 bases and J by 8 bases, with 16 bases between the two germline ends. The length of the CDR3 is 14 residues. Germline assignment: CDR1 MNHEY and CDR2 SMNVEV (reference sequence). The CDR3 sequence: CASSPQGRGEKLFF. The CDR3 region has the DNA TGTGCCAGCAGCCCACAGGGACGAGGGGAAAAACTGTTTTTT.

In DNA form, the CDR3 reads TGCGCCAGCCGATCGGACAGTTTCGATTCTGGAAACACCATATATTTT. Protein: CASRSDSFDSGNTIYF. The chain combines TRBV5-1 with TRBJ1-3, with D perhaps matching TRBD1 (6 bases). CDR1 SGHRS and CDR2 YFSETQ come from the germline V gene. V was trimmed by 7 bases and J by 1 base, leaving 18 bases between them. CDR3 length: 16 amino acids.

The J gene is TRBJ2-7, the V gene TRBV12-3 or TRBV12-4, with 11 bases fitting TRBD2. Trimming took 3 bases from V and 2 from J; bases not matched to a gene: 0. This CDR3 has 14 residues. CDR3 DNA sequence: TGTGCCAGCAGTTTTAGCGGGGGGGCCTACGAGCAGTACGTC. It translates to CASSFSGGAYEQYV.

This sequence joins TRBV20-1 and TRBJ1-2; 12 bases agree with TRBD1. With 0 bases clipped from V and 8 bases from J, the junction kept 10 bases outside the gene matches. Germline V lookup: CDR1 DFQATT, CDR2 SNEGSKA (reference sequence). There are 16 residues in the CDR3. CDR3 DNA sequence: TGCAGTGCTAGAGATCGGGACAGGGGGCGCGGGGCCGGCTACACCTTC. Its protein product is CSARDRDRGRGAGYTF.

V is TRBV12-3 or TRBV12-4 and J is TRBJ1-2; 7 nucleotides line up with TRBD1. The V and J ends lost 5 bases and 4 bases, in that order; junction bases with no gene match: 16. This CDR3 comprises 17 residues. The CDR3 protein is CASSHRNRDSYGYGYTF. CDR3 bases: TGTGCCAGCAGTCACCGAAACCGGGACAGCTATGGCTATGGCTACACCTTC.

This clonotype turned up a few times. The CDR3 protein is CASSPQRGSVTGELFF. Written as DNA, the CDR3 is TGTGCCAGCAGCCCCCAGCGGGGTTCGGTCACCGGGGAGCTGTTTTTT. This chain links TRBV7-6 with TRBJ2-2, with 7 bases fitting TRBD2. The CDR3 consists of 16 residues. Germline CDR1 is SGHVS and CDR2 is FNYEAQ. V lost 5 bases and J lost 4; bases outside the gene matches: 10.

A few counts support this clonotype. This sequence joins TRBV9 and TRBJ2-6; 11 bases line up with TRBD1. The germline gives CDR1 SGDLS, CDR2 YYNGEE. Trimming at V came to 0 bases and at J to 4 bases, leaving 12 bases not matched to a gene. The CDR3 extends over 20 amino acids. The CDR3 loop reads CASSVAFSGQGVAGANVLTF. The CDR3 coding sequence is TGTGCCAGCAGCGTAGCTTTTTCGGGACAGGGGGTAGCGGGGGCCAACGTCCTGACTTTC.

This clonotype has a handful of counts. The rearrangement uses TRBV10-3 and TRBJ1-2; D is uncertain. With 2 bases removed from V and 3 bases from J, the gap between germline ends came to 19 bases. Germline CDR1 ENHRY, CDR2 SYGVKD. The CDR3 extends over 17 amino acids. CDR3 in amino acids: CAISEPWLTDSDYGYTF. The CDR3 nucleotides are TGTGCCATCAGTGAGCCCTGGCTAACAGATTCTGACTATGGCTACACCTTC.